This T cell receptor beta chain was sequenced for a study of T cell responses to AZD1222 COVID-19 vaccine (dated by TCRdb to 2020 to 2023). In the study overall: A total of approximately 230 trial participants underwent TCR sequencing, of whom 200 to 220 received two doses of AZD1222 and about 25 received two doses of the MenACWY control vaccine. Trial participants were enrolled by age into 18-55, 56-69 and 70-plus year subgroups, with about 150, 28 and 57 TCR-sequenced participants respectively. On the study overall, not on this receptor specifically: A significant rise in spike-specific TCR breadth and depth was observed after two AZD1222 doses relative to day 0 and relative to MenACWY recipients. Epitopes outside the regions mutated in the B.1.351 and B.1.1.7 variants were reportedly recognized by nearly half of the unique spike-specific TCRs. Because no day 14 peak-response samples were available, the repertoires could be characterized only after the peak T cell response. Vaccine-associated CD4 TCRs spanned the whole spike protein, with dominant responses in regions 160-218 and 743-854. Participants were mostly white British and included more females than males, and it was suggested by the authors that clonal diversity may have been underestimated. Conclusions about previously exposed vaccinees were limited because only six AZD1222 recipients were SARS-CoV-2 seropositive at baseline. The 56-69-year group was small, and its depth increase did not reach significance, likely because of low power.

This specimen's time point label, interpreted: about 28 days (+/-7) after the second vaccine dose. AZD1222 recipients whose second dose came at about 4 weeks and those whose second dose came at about 12 weeks were combined into one group, since spike-specific TCR depth and breadth did not differ between the two schedules. Samples from vaccinated people were obtained from the UK trials COV001 and COV002, which included a single-blind randomized controlled phase 2/3 trial of AZD1222 (ChAdOx1 nCoV-19) in healthy adults. Trial participant PBMC samples were collected at day 0 and day 28 after the second dose for TCRbeta chain sequencing. A remark on this clone: The antigen this receptor binds is unknown. No base-level quality is on record; no much larger clone is a single base apart.

The CDR3 regions of human TCRbeta chains were subjected to immunosequencing. In the authors' own workflow: TCRs in the repertoires were compared against a reference library of SARS-CoV-2-specific TCRs that had been generated with the MIRA antigen-specificity platform. Breadth meant the fraction of unique TCRs that were SARS-CoV-2-associated, whereas depth meant the fraction of total T cells that were SARS-CoV-2-associated. Using the MIRA data, each spike-specific TCR was assigned both to the spike region to which the TCR was reactive and to a CD4 or CD8 class. Log10-transformed breadth and depth values were compared by one-way ANOVA with Sidak's multiple comparisons tests. Sourced from immuneACCESS, this table was stored by TCRdb with only in-frame sequences that have V and J called. A share of the clones is absent; for the studies checked, an unresolved V gene accounts for under half, and the remainder has no known explanation. V and J calls plus clone size are reproduced from that table; the DNA served to infer D and trimming. This sample has 80,000 to 100,000 clones in its table, and over 75% of those were observed once. Under 3% of the sample goes to the ten largest clones.

The source of this sequence is an adult who received the AZD1222 COVID-19 vaccine. Here the sequenced sample was peripheral blood, taken 28 days after the second AZD1222 dose.

This receptor has the CDR3 CASSPPGSTDTQYF. DNA sequence: TGTGCCAGCTCACCACCGGGGAGCACAGATACGCAGTATTTT. The rearranged segments are TRBV18 and TRBJ2-3, with no reliable assignment of the D segment. From the cysteine up to the phenylalanine, the CDR3 has a length of 14 residues. The read is trimmed to its CDR3 DNA, 42 bases read in frame from base 1. V drops 0 bases and J drops 0 bases, leaving 4 bases in between. Based on the germline V gene, the CDR1 and CDR2 sequences are KGHSH and LQKENI.